This TCR beta chain was identified in a study of blood T cell repertoires in COVID-19. As for the study in general: Samples came from the United States, Italy and Spain, spanning acute and convalescent COVID-19.

Unmatched junction bases numbered 10, after V lost 0 bases and J lost 4 bases. CDR3 length equals 17 residues. From germline, CDR1 is SGHDT and CDR2 YYEEEE. In Seattle, patients joined the study during active infection and were tracked longitudinally. The repertoire was sequenced with immunoSEQ multiplex PCR; TCRdb's copy has only in-frame clones and lacks some. The sample lists about 190,000 clones; 80% to 85% were seen once. The sequence was collected from a woman of 80 years or more with COVID-19, enrolled during active disease. The sequenced material came from peripheral blood. This chain uses TRBV5-6 with TRBJ1-1, with 9 bases aligning to TRBD1. CDR3 in DNA: TGTGCCAGCAGCTTGGGCCCCCACGGACAGGGGACCACTGAAGCTTTCTTT. Translation: CASSLGPHGQGTTEAFF.